This TCR beta chain is from a study of T cell clonality in common variable immunodeficiency. Study-wide points: The cause of increased CVID clonality remains unclear without subpopulation sequencing. Shared TCRbeta clones were fewer between CVID subjects than controls. Reportedly, TCR beta sequences from common variable immunodeficiency showed fewer deletions and N-nucleotide insertions.

Replacement immunoglobulin had been given to every CVID subject for at least one year. Each donor provided about 4.5 to 9 ml of heparinized whole blood. The V end lost 0 bases, the J end lost 6 bases, and 11 bases lay between the germline ends. Germline V CDR1 and CDR2: MNHEY, SVGEGT. The CDR3 spans 15 residues. TCRdb's copy holds only in-frame clones and misses some; the assay was immunoSEQ multiplex PCR. Singletons are absent from the sample, which has several thousand clones. This clone has a count of ten or more. Antigen: not known. Read data end 3 residues before the CDR3 end; the end is taken from the germline J gene.

This receptor was taken from a human donor with common variable immunodeficiency. The chain joins TRBV6-2 or TRBV6-3 to TRBJ2-2; D is possibly TRBD2 (6 bases). The sample comprised peripheral blood mononuclear cells. The CDR3 reads CASSYSQAGSGELFF. The DNA read from the CDR3 is TGTGCCAGCAGTTACTCCCAGGCGGGGTCCGGGGAG.